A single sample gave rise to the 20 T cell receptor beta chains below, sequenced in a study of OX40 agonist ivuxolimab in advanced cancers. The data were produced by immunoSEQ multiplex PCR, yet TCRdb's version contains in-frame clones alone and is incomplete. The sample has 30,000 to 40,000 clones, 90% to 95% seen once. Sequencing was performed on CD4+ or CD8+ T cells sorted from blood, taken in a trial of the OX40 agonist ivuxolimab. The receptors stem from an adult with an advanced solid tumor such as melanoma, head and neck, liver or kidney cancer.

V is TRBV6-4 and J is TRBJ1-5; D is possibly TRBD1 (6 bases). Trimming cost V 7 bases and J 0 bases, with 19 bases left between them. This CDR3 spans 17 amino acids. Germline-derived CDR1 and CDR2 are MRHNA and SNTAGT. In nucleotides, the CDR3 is TGTGCCAGCACCCCCCGGGAGGGACACTATAGCAATCAGCCCCAGCATTTT. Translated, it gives CASTPREGHYSNQPQHF.

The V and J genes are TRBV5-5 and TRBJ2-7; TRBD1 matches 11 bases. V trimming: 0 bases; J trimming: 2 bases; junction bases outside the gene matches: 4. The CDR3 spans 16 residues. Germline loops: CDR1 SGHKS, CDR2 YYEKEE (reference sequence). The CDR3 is CASSLEPGQGAYEQYF. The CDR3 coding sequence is TGTGCCAGCAGCTTGGAGCCGGGACAGGGGGCCTACGAGCAGTACTTC.

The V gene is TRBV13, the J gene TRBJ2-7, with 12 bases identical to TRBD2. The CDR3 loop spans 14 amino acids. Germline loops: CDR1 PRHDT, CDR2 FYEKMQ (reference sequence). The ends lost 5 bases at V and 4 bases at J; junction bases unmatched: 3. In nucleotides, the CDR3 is TGTGCCAGCAGCACCCTAGCGGGAGGGTACGAGCAGTACTTC. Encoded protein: CASSTLAGGYEQYF.

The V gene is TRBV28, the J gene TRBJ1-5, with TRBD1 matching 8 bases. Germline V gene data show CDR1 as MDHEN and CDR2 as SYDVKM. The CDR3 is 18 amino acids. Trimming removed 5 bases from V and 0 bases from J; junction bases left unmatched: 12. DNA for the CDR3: TGTGCCAGCAGTCTCCTGACAGGGGCACCTTATAGCAATCAGCCCCAGCATTTT. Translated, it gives CASSLLTGAPYSNQPQHF.

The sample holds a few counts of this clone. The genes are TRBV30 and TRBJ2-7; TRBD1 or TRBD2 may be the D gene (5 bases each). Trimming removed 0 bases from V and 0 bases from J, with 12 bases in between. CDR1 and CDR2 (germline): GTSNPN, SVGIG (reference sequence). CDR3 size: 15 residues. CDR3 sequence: CAWSVLGTVSYEQYF. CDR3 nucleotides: TGTGCCTGGAGTGTACTCGGGACGGTCTCCTACGAGCAGTACTTC.

CDR3 region: CASSLTALNTGELFF. The CDR3 DNA follows: TGCGCCAGCAGTTTGACAGCGCTGAACACCGGGGAGCTGTTTTTT. The chain combines TRBV10-2 with TRBJ2-2; the D gene is possibly TRBD1 (5 bases). The V end was cut by 5 bases, the J end by 1 base, with 11 bases between. CDR3 size: 15 residues. The germline V gene encodes CDR1 WSHSY and CDR2 SAAADI.

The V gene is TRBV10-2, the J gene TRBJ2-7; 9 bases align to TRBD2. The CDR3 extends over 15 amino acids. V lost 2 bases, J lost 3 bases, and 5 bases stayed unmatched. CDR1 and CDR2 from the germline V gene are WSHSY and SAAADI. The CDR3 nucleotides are TGCGCCAGCAGTGAGACACTAGCGGGCGGCTACGAGCAGTACTTC. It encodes CASSETLAGGYEQYF.

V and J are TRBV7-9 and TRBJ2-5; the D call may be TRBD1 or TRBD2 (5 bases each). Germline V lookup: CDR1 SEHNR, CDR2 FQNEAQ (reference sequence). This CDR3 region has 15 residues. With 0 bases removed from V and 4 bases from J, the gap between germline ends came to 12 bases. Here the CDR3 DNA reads TGTGCCAGCAGCTTAGCGCTCGGGGCGGCAGAGACCCAGTACTTC. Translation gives CASSLALGAAETQYF.

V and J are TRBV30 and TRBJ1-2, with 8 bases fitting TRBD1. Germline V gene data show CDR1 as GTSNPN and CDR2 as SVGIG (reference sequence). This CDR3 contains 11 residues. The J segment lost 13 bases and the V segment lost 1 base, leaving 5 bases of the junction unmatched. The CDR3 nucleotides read TGTGCCTGGAGTGAAGGACAGGGTCTCACCTTC. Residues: CAWSEGQGLTF.

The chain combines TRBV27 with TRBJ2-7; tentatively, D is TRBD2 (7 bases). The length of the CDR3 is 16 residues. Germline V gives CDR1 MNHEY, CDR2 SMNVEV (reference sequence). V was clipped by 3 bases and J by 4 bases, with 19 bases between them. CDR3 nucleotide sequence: TGTGCCAGCAGTTTCTCGCTGGGGGCGGGAGTATACGAGCAGTACTTC. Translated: CASSFSLGAGVYEQYF.

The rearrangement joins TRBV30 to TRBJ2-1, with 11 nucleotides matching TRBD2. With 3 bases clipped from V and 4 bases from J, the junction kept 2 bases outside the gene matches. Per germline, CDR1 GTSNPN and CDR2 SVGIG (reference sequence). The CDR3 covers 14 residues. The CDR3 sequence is CAWSGTSGYNEQFF. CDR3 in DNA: TGTGCCTGGAGCGGGACTAGCGGATACAATGAGCAGTTCTTC. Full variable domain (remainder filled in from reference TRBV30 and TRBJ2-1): SQTIHQWPATLVQPVGSPLSLECTVEGTSNPNLYWYRQAAGRGLQLLFYSVGIGQISSEVPQNLSASRPQDRQFILSSKKLLLSDSGFYLCAWSGTSGYNEQFFGPGTRLTVL.

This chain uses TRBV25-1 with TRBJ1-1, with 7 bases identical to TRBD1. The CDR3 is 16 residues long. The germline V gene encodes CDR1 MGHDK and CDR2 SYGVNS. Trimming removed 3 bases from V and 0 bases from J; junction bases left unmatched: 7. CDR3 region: CASSDQGETVNTEAFF. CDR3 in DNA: TGTGCCAGCAGTGATCAGGGGGAGACAGTGAACACTGAAGCTTTCTTT.

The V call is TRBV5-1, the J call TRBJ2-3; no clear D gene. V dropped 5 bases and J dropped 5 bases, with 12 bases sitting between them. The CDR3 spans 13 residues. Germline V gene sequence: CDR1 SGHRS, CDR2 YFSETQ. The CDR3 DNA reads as TGCGCCAGCAGAAGTCAAGTGGGAGATACGCAGTATTTT. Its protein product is CASRSQVGDTQYF.

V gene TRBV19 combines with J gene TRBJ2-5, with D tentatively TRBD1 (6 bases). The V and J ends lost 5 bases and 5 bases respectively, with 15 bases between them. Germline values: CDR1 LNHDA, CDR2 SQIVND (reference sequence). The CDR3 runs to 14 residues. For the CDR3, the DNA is TGTGCCAGTAGTTCTCGACAGGTTCAGGAGACCCAGTACTTC. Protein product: CASSSRQVQETQYF.

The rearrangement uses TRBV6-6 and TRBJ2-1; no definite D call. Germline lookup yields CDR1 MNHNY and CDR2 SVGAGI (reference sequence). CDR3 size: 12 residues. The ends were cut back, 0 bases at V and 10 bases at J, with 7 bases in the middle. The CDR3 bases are TGTGCCAGCAGTTACTCTTCAAGCGAGCAGTTCTTC. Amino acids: CASSYSSSEQFF.

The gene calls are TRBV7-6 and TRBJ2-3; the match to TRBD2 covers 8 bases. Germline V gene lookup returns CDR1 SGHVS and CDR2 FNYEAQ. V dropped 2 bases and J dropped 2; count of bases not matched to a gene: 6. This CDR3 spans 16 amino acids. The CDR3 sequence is CASSLTLAVLTDTQYF. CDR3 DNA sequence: TGTGCCAGCAGCTTAACACTAGCGGTCCTCACAGATACGCAGTATTTT.

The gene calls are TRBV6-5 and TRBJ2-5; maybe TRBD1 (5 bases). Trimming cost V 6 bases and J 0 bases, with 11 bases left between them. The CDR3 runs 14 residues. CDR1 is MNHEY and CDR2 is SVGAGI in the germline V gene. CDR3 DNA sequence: TGTGCCAGCAGCCGTGGACATGACCAAGAGACCCAGTACTTC. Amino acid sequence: CASSRGHDQETQYF.

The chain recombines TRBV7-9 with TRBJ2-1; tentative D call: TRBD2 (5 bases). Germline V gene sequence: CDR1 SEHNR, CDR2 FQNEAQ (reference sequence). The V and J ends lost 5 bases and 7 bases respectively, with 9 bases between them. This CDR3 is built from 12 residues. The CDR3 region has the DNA TGTGCCAGCAGCCGGGGATTGAATGAGCAGTTCTTC. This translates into CASSRGLNEQFF.

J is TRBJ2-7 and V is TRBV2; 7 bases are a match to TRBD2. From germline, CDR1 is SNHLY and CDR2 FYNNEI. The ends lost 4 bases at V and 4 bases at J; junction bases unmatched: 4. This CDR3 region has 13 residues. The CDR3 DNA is TGTGCCAGCAGTGGGGGGGGTTTTTACGAGCAGTACTTC. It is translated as CASSGGGFYEQYF.

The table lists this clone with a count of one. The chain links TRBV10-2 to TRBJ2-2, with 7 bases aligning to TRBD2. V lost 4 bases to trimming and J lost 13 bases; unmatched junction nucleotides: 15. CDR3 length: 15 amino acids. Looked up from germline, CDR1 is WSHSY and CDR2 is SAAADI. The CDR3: CASSVGGPLSPGLFF. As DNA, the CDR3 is TGCGCCAGCAGTGTGGGAGGGCCCCTCTCACCAGGGCTGTTTTTT.